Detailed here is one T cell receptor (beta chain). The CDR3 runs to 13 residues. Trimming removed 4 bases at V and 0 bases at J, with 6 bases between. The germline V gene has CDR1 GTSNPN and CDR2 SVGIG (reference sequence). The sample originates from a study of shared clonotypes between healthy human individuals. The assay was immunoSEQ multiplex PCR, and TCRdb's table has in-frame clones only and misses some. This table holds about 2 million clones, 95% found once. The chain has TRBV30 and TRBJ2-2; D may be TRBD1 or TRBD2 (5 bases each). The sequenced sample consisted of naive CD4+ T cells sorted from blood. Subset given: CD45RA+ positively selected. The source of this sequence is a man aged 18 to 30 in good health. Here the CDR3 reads CAWMGANTGELFF. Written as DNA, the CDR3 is TGTGCCTGGATGGGGGCGAACACCGGGGAGCTGTTTTTT.